Presented here are 21 T cell receptor beta chains from one specimen sequenced in a study of T-cell reconstitution after alpha-beta-depleted transplantation in children. Unique molecular identifiers were incorporated when the TCRbeta library was constructed. TCRdb reanalysed the PCR reads using MiXCR and keeps one entry per CDR3 protein. The sample carries hundreds of thousands of distinct CDR3 sequences, approximately 15% recorded once. Material: PBMCs, mostly from graft donor cells, obtained 360 days after TCRalphabeta/CD19-depleted stem cell transplant. The receptors originated from a male patient aged 10 to 17 who had a stem cell transplant for acute lymphoblastic leukemia, so the T cells may come from the graft donor.

This chain joins TRBV25-1 and TRBJ2-4; the D is unclear. The CDR3 runs to 10 residues. Germline CDR1 is MGHDK and CDR2 is SYGVNS. V was shortened by 4 bases and J by 8 bases, with 3 bases between the two germline ends. CDR3 sequence: CASSGDIQYF. In DNA, the CDR3 is TGTGCCAGCAGTGGGGACATTCAGTACTTC.

The chain employs TRBV2 and TRBJ2-1; 7 bases align to TRBD2. The CDR3 spans 14 residues. Germline lookup yields CDR1 SNHLY and CDR2 FYNNEI. V was pared by 3 bases and J by 6 bases, with 5 bases of the junction left unmatched. The CDR3 region has the DNA TGTGCCAGCAGTGACCTAGCGGAGGTCAATGAGCAGTTCTTC. Translating it yields CASSDLAEVNEQFF.

The gene calls are TRBV7-2 and TRBJ1-1; weak D call: TRBD1 (6 bases). V was trimmed by 4 bases and J by 3 bases, leaving 18 bases between them. Germline lookup yields CDR1 SGHTA and CDR2 FQGNSA. The CDR3 spans 16 residues. The CDR3 bases are TGTGCCAGCAGCTCACCATGGAGGGGGTTAGACACTGAAGCTTTCTTT. As protein: CASSSPWRGLDTEAFF.

V gene TRBV7-9 combines with J gene TRBJ2-7; D possibly corresponds to TRBD1 (5 bases). V gave up 8 bases and J gave up 0 bases, with 17 bases separating them. The CDR3 runs 15 residues. CDR1 is SEHNR, CDR2 FQNEAQ, per germline (reference sequence). For the CDR3, the DNA is TGTGCCAGCGGCCTCCAGGGCGAACCCTCCTACGAGCAGTACTTC. It is translated as CASGLQGEPSYEQYF. Looking up the rest from reference TRBV7-9 and TRBJ2-7 gives the full variable domain: DTGVSQNPRHKITKRGQNVTFRCDPISEHNRLYWYRQTLGQGPEFLTYFQNEAQLEKSRLLSDRFSAERPKGSFSTLEIQRTEQGDSAMYLCASGLQGEPSYEQYFGPGTRLTVT.

The sample holds a few counts of this clonotype. CDR3 DNA sequence: TGTGCCAGCATTCCTTCGCGGGGATGGGGTGGCAAGGGGCAGTTCTTC. Translating it yields CASIPSRGWGGKGQFF. V is TRBV12-3 or TRBV12-4 and J is TRBJ2-1; maybe TRBD2 (6 bases). V was cut by 7 bases and J by 12 bases, with 28 bases left in between. The CDR3 has 16 amino acids.

This clonotype was detected a few times. This chain uses TRBV29-1 with TRBJ2-2; 8 bases agree with TRBD1. The CDR3 extends over 12 amino acids. Unmatched junction bases numbered 4, after V lost 8 bases and J lost 5 bases. From germline, CDR1 is SQVTM and CDR2 ANQGSEA. The CDR3 sequence is CSTRQGTGELFF. CDR3 nucleotides: TGCAGCACCCGACAGGGGACCGGGGAGCTGTTTTTT.

This clonotype was seen a few times. The chain employs TRBV12-3 or TRBV12-4 and TRBJ1-1; D is perhaps TRBD1 (6 bases). The CDR3 sequence is 13 residues long. Trimming stripped 4 bases from V and 5 bases from J, with 11 bases between. DNA for the CDR3: TGTGCCAGCAGTTCTAGACAGGCAACTGAAGCTTTCTTT. Protein: CASSSRQATEAFF.

The chain uses TRBV7-9 and TRBJ2-1; either TRBD1 or TRBD2 may fit D (6 bases each). The V gene lost 0 bases and the J gene lost 8 bases, with 20 bases spanning the gap. The CDR3 is made up of 17 amino acids. Germline V gene lookup returns CDR1 SEHNR and CDR2 FQNEAQ (reference sequence). The CDR3 DNA follows: TGTGCCAGCAGCTTAGCTTTGGTACGGGGGCCGGGGGATGAGCAGTTCTTC. This sequence encodes CASSLALVRGPGDEQFF. Full variable domain (missing parts from reference TRBV7-9 and TRBJ2-1): DTGVSQNPRHKITKRGQNVTFRCDPISEHNRLYWYRQTLGQGPEFLTYFQNEAQLEKSRLLSDRFSAERPKGSFSTLEIQRTEQGDSAMYLCASSLALVRGPGDEQFFGPGTRLTVL.

The chain is built from TRBV7-2 and TRBJ2-6, with TRBD1 matching over 7 bases. Germline V lookup: CDR1 SGHTA, CDR2 FQGNSA. With 5 bases clipped from V and 2 bases from J, the junction kept 9 bases outside the gene matches. The CDR3 has 17 residues. For the CDR3, the DNA is TGTGCCAGCAGCCCTACGGAACAGGGGACTGGGGCCAACGTCCTGACTTTC. Translating it yields CASSPTEQGTGANVLTF. The full variable domain, completed using reference TRBV7-2 and TRBJ2-6, is GAGVSQSPSNKVTEKGKDVELRCDPISGHTALYWYRQSLGQGLEFLIYFQGNSAPDKSGLPSDRFSAERTGGSVSTLTIQRTQQEDSAVYLCASSPTEQGTGANVLTFGAGSRLTVL.

V and J are TRBV3-1 and TRBJ2-1; no reliable D call. Germline-derived CDR1 and CDR2 are LGHDT and YNNKEL (reference sequence). CDR3 length equals 13 residues. With 4 bases removed from V and 7 bases from J, the gap between germline ends came to 11 bases. This CDR3 is CASSRSPWNEQFF. CDR3 in DNA: TGTGCCAGCAGCCGATCCCCATGGAATGAGCAGTTCTTC.

CDR3 residues: CASNPDRGLWTGELFF. In nucleotides, the CDR3 is TGTGCCAGCAACCCCGACAGGGGGCTTTGGACCGGGGAGCTGTTTTTT. The chain uses TRBV12-3 or TRBV12-4 and TRBJ2-2; the match to TRBD1 covers 10 bases. V shed 7 bases and J 5 bases; nucleotides not matched to a gene: 10. The CDR3 runs to 16 residues.

This clonotype was seen just once. The chain is built from TRBV5-1 and TRBJ2-1, with D possibly matching TRBD2 (6 bases). The CDR3 runs 16 residues. The V and J ends lost 0 bases and 0 bases respectively, with 10 bases between them. Per germline, CDR1 SGHRS and CDR2 YFSETQ. CDR3 amino acids: CASSLVAGYSYNEQFF. The CDR3 DNA sequence: TGCGCCAGCAGCTTGGTGGCGGGATACTCCTACAATGAGCAGTTCTTC.

This clonotype has just a few counts. The chain recombines TRBV29-1 with TRBJ2-2, with 7 bases lining up with TRBD2. Trimming at V came to 4 bases and at J to 1 base, leaving 3 bases not matched to a gene. This CDR3 has 14 amino acids. Germline CDR1 reads SQVTM; CDR2 reads ANQGSEA. The CDR3 sequence: CSVVKRENTGELFF. The CDR3 DNA follows: TGCAGCGTTGTAAAGCGGGAGAACACCGGGGAGCTGTTTTTT.

The V call is TRBV3-1, the J call TRBJ2-5, with 9 bases aligning to TRBD1. The CDR3 is made up of 16 amino acids. Germline lookup yields CDR1 LGHDT and CDR2 YNNKEL (reference sequence). With 5 bases clipped from V and 0 bases from J, the junction kept 7 bases outside the gene matches. CDR3 sequence reads: CASSFTGTGNQETQYF. The CDR3 DNA follows: TGTGCCAGCAGCTTCACCGGGACAGGGAACCAAGAGACCCAGTACTTC.

CDR3 amino acids: CASSSGPEETQYF. In DNA, the CDR3 is TGCGCCAGCAGCTCGGGACCGGAAGAGACCCAGTACTTC. This chain links TRBV5-1 with TRBJ2-5; tentatively, D is TRBD1 or TRBD2 (5 bases each). The CDR3 is 13 residues long. The germline gives CDR1 SGHRS, CDR2 YFSETQ. With 3 bases removed from V and 3 bases from J, the gap between germline ends came to 9 bases. Supplemented by reference TRBV5-1 and TRBJ2-5, the full variable domain reads KAGVTQTPRYLIKTRGQQVTLSCSPISGHRSVSWYQQTPGQGLQFLFEYFSETQRNKGNFPGRFSGRQFSNSRSEMNVSTLELGDSALYLCASSSGPEETQYFGPGTRLLVL.

This chain connects TRBV6-5 to TRBJ2-7; tentatively, D is TRBD1 (5 bases). The CDR3 loop spans 14 amino acids. Trimming removed 2 bases at V and 1 base at J, with 9 bases between. Per germline, CDR1 MNHEY and CDR2 SVGAGI. The CDR3 here is CASSYRGQSYEQYF. In nucleotides, the CDR3 is TGTGCCAGCAGTTACAGGGGCCAGTCCTACGAGCAGTACTTC.

This clonotype came up a few times. J is TRBJ2-2 and V is TRBV5-1; no clear D. Germline CDR1 SGHRS, CDR2 YFSETQ. The CDR3 contains 14 residues. V was clipped by 0 bases and J by 3 bases, with 6 bases between them. The CDR3 spells CASSLVWDTGELFF. Here the CDR3 DNA reads TGCGCCAGCAGCTTGGTTTGGGACACCGGGGAGCTGTTTTTT.

With regard to this clonotype: Compared with germline, one end of the junction differs, possibly owing to a read error. V usage is TRBV2 and J usage is TRBJ2-1; 7 bases match TRBD2. The CDR3 has 16 amino acids. Looked up from germline, CDR1 is SNHLY and CDR2 is FYNNEI. This CDR3 reads CASSPQTGTIYDEQFF. DNA of the CDR3: TGTGCCAGCAGTCCCCAGACCGGGACTATCTACGATGAGCAGTTCTTC.

This clonotype was recorded at least ten times. The V and J genes are TRBV10-3 and TRBJ1-2; 9 bases are a match to TRBD1. V lost 6 bases and J lost 2; bases outside the gene matches: 4. There are 14 residues in the CDR3. Germline-derived CDR1 and CDR2 are ENHRY and SYGVKD. CDR3 sequence reads: CAIRAGQGNYGYTF. The CDR3 DNA follows: TGTGCCATCAGGGCGGGACAGGGCAACTATGGCTACACCTTC.

The rearrangement uses TRBV6-5 and TRBJ2-1; no definite D call. There are 16 residues in the CDR3. V lost 4 bases, J lost 0 bases, and 13 bases lay in between. Germline-derived CDR1 and CDR2 are MNHEY and SVGAGI. CDR3 sequence reads: CASSFPSPYSYNEQFF. CDR3 nucleotide sequence: TGTGCCAGCAGTTTTCCCAGTCCTTACTCCTACAATGAGCAGTTCTTC.

This clonotype was found a few times. The chain links TRBV4-1 to TRBJ1-5, with a weak D call TRBD1 (5 bases). Trimming shortened V by 4 bases and J by 2 bases, and 15 bases separated the two germline ends. The V gene's germline CDR1 is MGHRA and CDR2 YSYEKL. This CDR3 has 16 amino acids. This CDR3 is CASSPLQGFGNQPQHF. Here the CDR3 DNA reads TGCGCCAGCAGCCCCCTGCAGGGATTCGGCAATCAGCCCCAGCATTTT.